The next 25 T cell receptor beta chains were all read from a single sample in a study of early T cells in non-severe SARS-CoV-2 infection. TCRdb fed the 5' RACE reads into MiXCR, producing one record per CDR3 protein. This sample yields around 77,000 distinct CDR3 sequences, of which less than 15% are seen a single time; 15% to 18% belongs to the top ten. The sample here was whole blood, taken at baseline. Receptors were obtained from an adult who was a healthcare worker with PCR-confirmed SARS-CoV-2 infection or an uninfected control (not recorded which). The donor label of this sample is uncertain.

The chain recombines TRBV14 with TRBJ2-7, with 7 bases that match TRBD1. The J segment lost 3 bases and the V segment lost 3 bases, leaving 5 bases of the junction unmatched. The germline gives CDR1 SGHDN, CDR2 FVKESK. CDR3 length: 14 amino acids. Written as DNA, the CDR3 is TGTGCCAGCAGCCAGCACCGGGACAGCTACGAGCAGTACTTC. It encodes CASSQHRDSYEQYF. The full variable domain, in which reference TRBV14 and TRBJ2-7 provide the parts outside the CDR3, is EAGVTQFPSHSVIEKGQTVTLRCDPISGHDNLYWYRRVMGKEIKFLLHFVKESKQDESGMPNNRFLAERTGGTYSTLKVQPAELEDSGVYFCASSQHRDSYEQYFGPGTRLTVT.

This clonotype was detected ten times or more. The CDR3 DNA sequence: TGTGCCAGTAGCCCCGGGGATATACAATGGAATGAGCAGTTCTTC. This encodes CASSPGDIQWNEQFF. This chain connects TRBV19 to TRBJ2-1; a weak D match, TRBD2 (5 bases). The CDR3 contains 15 residues. V shed 6 bases and J shed 7 bases, with 19 bases lying between them. Germline V CDR1 and CDR2: LNHDA, SQIVND (reference sequence).

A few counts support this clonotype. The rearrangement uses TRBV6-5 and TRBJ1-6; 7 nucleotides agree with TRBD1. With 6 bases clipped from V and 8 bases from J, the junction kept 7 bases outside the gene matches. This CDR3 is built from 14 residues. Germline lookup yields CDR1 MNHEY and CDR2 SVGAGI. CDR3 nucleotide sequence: TGTGCCAGCAGCTCGACAGGGAGTTATTCACCCCTCCACTTT. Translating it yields CASSSTGSYSPLHF.

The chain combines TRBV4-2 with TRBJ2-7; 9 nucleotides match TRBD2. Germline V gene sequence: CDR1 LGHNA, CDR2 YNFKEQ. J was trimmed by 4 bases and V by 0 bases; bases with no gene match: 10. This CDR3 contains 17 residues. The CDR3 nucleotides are TGTGCCAGCAGCCAAGAACCGCTAGGCCTAGCGGGGTACGAGCAGTACTTC. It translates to CASSQEPLGLAGYEQYF.

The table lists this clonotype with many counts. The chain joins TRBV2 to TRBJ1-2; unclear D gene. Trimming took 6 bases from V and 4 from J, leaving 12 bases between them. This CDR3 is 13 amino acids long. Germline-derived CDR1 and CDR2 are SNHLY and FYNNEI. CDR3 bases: TGTGCCAGCAGGACTGGACGGATCTATGGCTACACCTTC. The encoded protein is CASRTGRIYGYTF.

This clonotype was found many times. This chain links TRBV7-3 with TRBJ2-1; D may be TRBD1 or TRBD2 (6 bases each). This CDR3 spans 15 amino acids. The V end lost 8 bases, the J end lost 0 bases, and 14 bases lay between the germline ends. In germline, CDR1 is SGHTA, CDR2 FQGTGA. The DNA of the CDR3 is TGTGCCAGCCGAAAGGAGGGGGGCTCCTACAATGAGCAGTTCTTC. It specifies CASRKEGGSYNEQFF.

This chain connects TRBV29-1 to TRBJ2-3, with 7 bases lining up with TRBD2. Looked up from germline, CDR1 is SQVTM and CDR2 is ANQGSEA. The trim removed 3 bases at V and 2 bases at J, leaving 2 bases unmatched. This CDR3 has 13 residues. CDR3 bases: TGCAGCGTTGACCTAGCGGACACAGATACGCAGTATTTT. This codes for CSVDLADTDTQYF.

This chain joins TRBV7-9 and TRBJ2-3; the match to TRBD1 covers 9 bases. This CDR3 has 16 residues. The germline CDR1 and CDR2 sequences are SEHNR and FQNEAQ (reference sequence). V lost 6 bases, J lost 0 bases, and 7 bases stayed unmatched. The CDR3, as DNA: TGTGCCAGCAGATCCACAGGGGGCAGGAGCACAGATACGCAGTATTTT. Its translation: CASRSTGGRSTDTQYF.

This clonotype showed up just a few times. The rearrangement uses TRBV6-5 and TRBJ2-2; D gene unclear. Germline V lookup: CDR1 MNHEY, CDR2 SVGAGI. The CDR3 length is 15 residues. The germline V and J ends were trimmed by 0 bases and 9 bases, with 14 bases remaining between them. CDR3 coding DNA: TGTGCCAGCAGTTACTCTCCGGGCGAGGCCCGGGAGCTGTTTTTT. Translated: CASSYSPGEARELFF.

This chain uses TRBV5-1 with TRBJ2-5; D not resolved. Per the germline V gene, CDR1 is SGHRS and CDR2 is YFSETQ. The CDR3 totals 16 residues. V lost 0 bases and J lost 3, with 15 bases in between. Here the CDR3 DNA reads TGCGCCAGCAGCTTGGCCCCGGCAGGCGGAAAAGAGACCCAGTACTTC. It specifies CASSLAPAGGKETQYF.

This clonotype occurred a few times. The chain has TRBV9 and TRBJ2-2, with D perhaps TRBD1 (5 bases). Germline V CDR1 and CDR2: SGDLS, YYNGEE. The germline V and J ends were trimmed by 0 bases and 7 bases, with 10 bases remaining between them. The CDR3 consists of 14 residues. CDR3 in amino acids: CASSVVQGGGELFF. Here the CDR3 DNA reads TGTGCCAGCAGCGTAGTGCAGGGCGGCGGGGAGCTGTTTTTT.

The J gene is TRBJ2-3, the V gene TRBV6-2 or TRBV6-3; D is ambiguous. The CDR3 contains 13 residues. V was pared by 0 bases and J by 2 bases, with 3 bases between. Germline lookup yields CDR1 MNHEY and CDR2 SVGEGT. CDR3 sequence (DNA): TGTGCCAGCAGTTACTCGACCACAGATACGCAGTATTTT. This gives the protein CASSYSTTDTQYF.

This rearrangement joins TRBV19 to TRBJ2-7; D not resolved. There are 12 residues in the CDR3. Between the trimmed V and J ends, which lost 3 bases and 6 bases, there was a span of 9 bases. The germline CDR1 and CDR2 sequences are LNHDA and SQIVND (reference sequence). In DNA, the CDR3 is TGTGCCAGTAGTATCGGATCCGGCGAGCAGTACTTC. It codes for CASSIGSGEQYF.

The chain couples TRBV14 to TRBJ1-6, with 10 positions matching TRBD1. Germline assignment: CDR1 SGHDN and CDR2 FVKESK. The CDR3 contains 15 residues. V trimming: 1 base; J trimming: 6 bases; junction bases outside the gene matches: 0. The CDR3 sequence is CASSQGQGANSPLHF. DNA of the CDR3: TGTGCCAGCAGCCAAGGACAGGGGGCTAATTCACCCCTCCACTTT. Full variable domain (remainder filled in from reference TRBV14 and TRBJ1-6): EAGVTQFPSHSVIEKGQTVTLRCDPISGHDNLYWYRRVMGKEIKFLLHFVKESKQDESGMPNNRFLAERTGGTYSTLKVQPAELEDSGVYFCASSQGQGANSPLHFGNGTRLTVT.

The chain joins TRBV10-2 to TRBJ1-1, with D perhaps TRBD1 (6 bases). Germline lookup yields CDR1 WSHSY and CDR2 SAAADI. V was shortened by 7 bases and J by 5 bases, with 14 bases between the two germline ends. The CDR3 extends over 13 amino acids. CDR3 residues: CASNRADKTEAFF. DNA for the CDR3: TGCGCCAGCAACAGGGCAGATAAAACTGAAGCTTTCTTT.

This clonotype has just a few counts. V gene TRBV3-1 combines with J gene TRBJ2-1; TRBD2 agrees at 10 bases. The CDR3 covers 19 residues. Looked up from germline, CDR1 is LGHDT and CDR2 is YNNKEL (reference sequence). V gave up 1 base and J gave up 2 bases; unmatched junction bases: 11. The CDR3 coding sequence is TGTGCCAGCAGCCAAGGCCCAGCCCCTGGACTAGCGGCCTACAATGAGCAGTTCTTC. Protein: CASSQGPAPGLAAYNEQFF.

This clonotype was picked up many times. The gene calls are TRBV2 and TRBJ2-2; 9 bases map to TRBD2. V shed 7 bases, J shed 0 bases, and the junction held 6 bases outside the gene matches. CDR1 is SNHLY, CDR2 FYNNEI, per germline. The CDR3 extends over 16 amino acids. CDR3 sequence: CASTESSGTNTGELFF. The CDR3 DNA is TGTGCCAGCACCGAATCTAGCGGGACGAACACCGGGGAGCTGTTTTTT. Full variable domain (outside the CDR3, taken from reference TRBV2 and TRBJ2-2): EPEVTQTPSHQVTQMGQEVILRCVPISNHLYFYWYRQILGQKVEFLVSFYNNEISEKSEIFDDQFSVERPDGSNFTLKIRSTKLEDSAMYFCASTESSGTNTGELFFGEGSRLTVL.

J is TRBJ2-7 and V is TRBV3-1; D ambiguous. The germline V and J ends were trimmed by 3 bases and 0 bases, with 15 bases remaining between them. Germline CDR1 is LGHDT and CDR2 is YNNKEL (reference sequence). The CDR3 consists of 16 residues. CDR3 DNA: TGTGCCAGCAGCCATATGGTGACCGACCCCTCCTACGAGCAGTACTTC. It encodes CASSHMVTDPSYEQYF.

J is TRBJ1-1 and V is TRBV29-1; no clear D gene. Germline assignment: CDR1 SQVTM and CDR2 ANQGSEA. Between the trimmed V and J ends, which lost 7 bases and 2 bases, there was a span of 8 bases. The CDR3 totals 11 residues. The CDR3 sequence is CSASINTEAFF. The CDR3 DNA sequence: TGCAGCGCATCGATAAACACTGAAGCTTTCTTT.

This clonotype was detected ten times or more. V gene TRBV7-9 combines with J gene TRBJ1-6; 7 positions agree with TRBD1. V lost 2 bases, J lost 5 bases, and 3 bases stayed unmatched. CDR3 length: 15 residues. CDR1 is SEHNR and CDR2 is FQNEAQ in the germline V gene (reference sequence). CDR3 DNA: TGTGCCAGCAGCTTAATCAGGGGGAATAATTCACCCCTCCACTTT. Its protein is CASSLIRGNNSPLHF.

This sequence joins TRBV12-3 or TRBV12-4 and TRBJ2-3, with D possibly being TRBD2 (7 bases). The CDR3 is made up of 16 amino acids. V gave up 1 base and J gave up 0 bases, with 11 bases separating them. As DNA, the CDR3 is TGTGCCAGCAGTTTAGGGAAGGGGGGGAGCACAGATACGCAGTATTTT. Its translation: CASSLGKGGSTDTQYF.

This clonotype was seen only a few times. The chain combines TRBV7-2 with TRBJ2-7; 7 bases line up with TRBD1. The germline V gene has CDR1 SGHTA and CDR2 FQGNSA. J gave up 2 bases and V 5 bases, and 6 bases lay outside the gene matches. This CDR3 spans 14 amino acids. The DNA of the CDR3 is TGTGCCAGCAGCATCAGACAGGGTACCTACGAGCAGTACTTC. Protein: CASSIRQGTYEQYF.

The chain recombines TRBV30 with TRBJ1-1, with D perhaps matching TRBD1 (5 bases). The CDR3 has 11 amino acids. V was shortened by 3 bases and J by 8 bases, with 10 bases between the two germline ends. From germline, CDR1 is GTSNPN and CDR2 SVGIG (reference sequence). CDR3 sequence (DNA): TGTGCCTGGAGCGCTCGACAGGAAGCTTTCTTT. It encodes CAWSARQEAFF.

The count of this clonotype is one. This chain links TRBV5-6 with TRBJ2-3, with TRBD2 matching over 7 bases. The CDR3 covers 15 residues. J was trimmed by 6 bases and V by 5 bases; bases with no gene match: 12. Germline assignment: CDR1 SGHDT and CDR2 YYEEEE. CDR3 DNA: TGTGCCAGCAGTTGGCTAGCGGACTCATGGGATACGCAGTATTTT. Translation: CASSWLADSWDTQYF.

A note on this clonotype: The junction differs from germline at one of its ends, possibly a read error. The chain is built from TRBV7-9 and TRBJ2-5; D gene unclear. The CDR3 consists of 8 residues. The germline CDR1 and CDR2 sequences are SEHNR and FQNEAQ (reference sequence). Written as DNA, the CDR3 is TGTGCCAGCAGCCCCATCAACTTC. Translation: CASSPINF.